This note documents a single TCR beta chain sequence. This record comes from a study of blood T cell repertoires in COVID-19. Study-wide context: The analysed material was cDNA or gDNA that came from T cells, B-cell-depleted T cells, or PBMCs.

Patients at the Seattle site were enrolled during active infection and followed longitudinally. CDR3 length: 15 amino acids. Germline CDR1 is LGHNA and CDR2 is YSLEER. V lost 1 base, J lost 5 bases, and 4 bases stayed unmatched. As handled by the study authors: By means of reference gene primer amplification, nucleated cell counts were estimated. Clones were read by immunoSEQ multiplex PCR, and TCRdb kept only the in-frame ones, dropping some. Clone size and the V and J calls come from that table; the DNA yielded D and trimming. The sample gives roughly 60,000 clones, roughly 84% of which show up once; 9.6% is in the top ten.

The chain recombines TRBV4-3 with TRBJ2-5; 10 nucleotides align to TRBD1. This TCR was recovered from an elderly man with COVID-19, enrolled during active disease. The material sequenced was peripheral blood. The CDR3 bases are TGCGCCAGCAGCCAAGGGACAGGGGGACGCGAGACCCAGTACTTC. It codes for CASSQGTGGRETQYF.